These 32 T cell receptor beta chains were sequenced from one sample in a study of T cell repertoires in cytomegalovirus infection (dated by TCRdb to between 2018 and 2021). Sequencing took place on an Illumina HiSeq 1500. The public reads were reprocessed in TCRdb via fastp at Q25 and MiXCR, keeping in-frame beta chains. Each CDR3 protein gets just one entry, which takes the most common genes and DNA from the rows behind it. For this sample the table gives a few hundred thousand distinct CDR3 sequences, of which about 39% were detected only once. Around 46% of the sample comes from the top ten. These receptors' targets are unknown. Interpreted using the paper, the treatment or condition label stands for: in vitro stimulation with specific CMV peptide epitopes to enrich CMV-specific T cells. Here the sequenced sample was cultured PBMCs, taken from culture after CMV antigen stimulation. These receptors all come from a human donor in good health (CMV status not recorded). Some clones in this sample may be carry-over from other donors' samples.

CDR3 sequence: CASSLGQPYGAFF. The CDR3 bases are TGTGCCAGCAGCTTAGGACAGCCGTATGGAGCTTTCTTT. V and J are TRBV7-2 and TRBJ1-1; the D gene is possibly TRBD1 (5 bases). V was pared by 1 base and J by 10 bases, with 13 bases between. Germline lookup yields CDR1 SGHTA and CDR2 FQGNSA. The CDR3 has 13 residues. Drawing the rest from reference TRBV7-2 and TRBJ1-1, the complete variable domain is GAGVSQSPSNKVTEKGKDVELRCDPISGHTALYWYRQSLGQGLEFLIYFQGNSAPDKSGLPSDRFSAERTGGSVSTLTIQRTQQEDSAVYLCASSLGQPYGAFFGQGTRLTVV.

The CDR3 sequence is CSARDGGRGGYNSPLHF. In nucleotides, the CDR3 is TGCAGTGCTAGAGATGGAGGCCGGGGAGGGTATAATTCACCCCTCCACTTT. The chain recombines TRBV20-1 with TRBJ1-6; D call uncertain. V was cut by 0 bases and J by 4 bases, with 16 bases left in between. The CDR3 runs 17 residues. Germline V CDR1 and CDR2: DFQATT, SNEGSKA (reference sequence).

The sample holds a few counts of this clonotype. V gene TRBV7-9 combines with J gene TRBJ1-6; 9 positions agree with TRBD1. CDR1 and CDR2 (germline): SEHNR, FQNEAQ (reference sequence). The CDR3 loop spans 17 amino acids. V lost 6 bases and J lost 5; bases outside the gene matches: 11. Here the CDR3 DNA reads TGTGCCAGCAGTTGGCCTGGGACAGGGAATGATAATTCACCCCTCCACTTT. Translated, it gives CASSWPGTGNDNSPLHF. Full variable domain (remainder filled in from reference TRBV7-9 and TRBJ1-6): DTGVSQNPRHKITKRGQNVTFRCDPISEHNRLYWYRQTLGQGPEFLTYFQNEAQLEKSRLLSDRFSAERPKGSFSTLEIQRTEQGDSAMYLCASSWPGTGNDNSPLHFGNGTRLTVT.

This clonotype was counted many times. V is TRBV7-2 and J is TRBJ2-5, with 11 bases that match TRBD2. CDR3 size: 16 residues. Trimming removed 1 base from V and 5 bases from J; junction bases left unmatched: 6. The germline CDR1 and CDR2 sequences are SGHTA and FQGNSA. In DNA form, the CDR3 reads TGTGCCAGCAGCTTAGAGCCTAGCGGGAGGAGGGAGACCCAGTACTTC. This encodes CASSLEPSGRRETQYF. Variable domain in full (rest from reference TRBV7-2 and TRBJ2-5): GAGVSQSPSNKVTEKGKDVELRCDPISGHTALYWYRQSLGQGLEFLIYFQGNSAPDKSGLPSDRFSAERTGGSVSTLTIQRTQQEDSAVYLCASSLEPSGRRETQYFGPGTRLLVL.

This clonotype was seen a few times. The chain carries TRBV27 and TRBJ1-1; TRBD1 agrees at 7 bases. The ends lost 6 bases at V and 4 bases at J; junction bases unmatched: 5. This CDR3 comprises 13 residues. The germline CDR1 and CDR2 sequences are MNHEY and SMNVEV (reference sequence). For the CDR3, the DNA is TGTGCCAGCAGCGGCGACAGGGTCACTGAAGCTTTCTTT. Encoded protein: CASSGDRVTEAFF.

This clonotype was picked up a small number of times. This chain links TRBV5-1 with TRBJ1-4; D might be TRBD1 (5 bases). Germline CDR1 reads SGHRS; CDR2 reads YFSETQ. This CDR3 contains 14 residues. The germline V and J ends were trimmed by 4 bases and 4 bases, with 11 bases remaining between them. CDR3 residues: CASSDRDVNEKLFF. The CDR3 DNA is TGCGCCAGCAGCGATCGGGACGTTAATGAAAAACTGTTTTTT.

V usage is TRBV4-3 and J usage is TRBJ1-5, with a weak D call TRBD1 (6 bases). The CDR3 totals 15 residues. The V and J ends lost 0 bases and 10 bases respectively, with 16 bases between them. Germline V gene data show CDR1 as LGHNA and CDR2 as YSLEER. The CDR3 DNA follows: TGCGCCAGCAGCCAAGAAGGGGGGCAGGGTGTACCCCAGCATTTT. It specifies CASSQEGGQGVPQHF.

The CDR3 protein is CAPEVDKDMTQYF. For the CDR3, the DNA is TGTGCCCCCGAGGTAGACAAGGATATGACCCAGTACTTC. The chain uses TRBV7-2 and TRBJ2-5; D ambiguous. V lost 11 bases and J lost 7, with 20 bases in between. There are 13 residues in the CDR3. The germline CDR1 and CDR2 sequences are SGHTA and FQGNSA.

V usage is TRBV12-3 or TRBV12-4 and J usage is TRBJ2-7, with D tentatively TRBD1 (6 bases). The V gene lost 1 base and the J gene lost 4 bases, with 11 bases spanning the gap. The CDR3 runs to 14 residues. The CDR3 DNA follows: TGTGCCAGCAGTTTAGTCGGGACACGTTACGAGCAGTACTTC. Its protein product is CASSLVGTRYEQYF.

The chain employs TRBV29-1 and TRBJ2-3; D possibly corresponds to TRBD2 (6 bases). Germline V gives CDR1 SQVTM, CDR2 ANQGSEA. Between the trimmed V and J ends, which lost 7 bases and 0 bases, there was a span of 8 bases. The CDR3 is made up of 12 amino acids. CDR3 DNA: TGCAGCGCCGGGGGAAGCACAGATACGCAGTATTTT. The encoded protein is CSAGGSTDTQYF.

A few counts support this clonotype. The chain links TRBV7-2 to TRBJ1-3; the D is unclear. The CDR3 loop spans 15 amino acids. Germline V gene lookup returns CDR1 SGHTA and CDR2 FQGNSA. V was trimmed by 3 bases and J by 0 bases, leaving 9 bases between them. CDR3 nucleotide sequence: TGTGCCAGCAGCTTGTTTGGCCCCTCTGGAAACACCATATATTTT. This codes for CASSLFGPSGNTIYF.

This clonotype turned up a few times. The rearrangement joins TRBV6-1 to TRBJ2-1; 10 nucleotides align to TRBD1. This CDR3 has 14 amino acids. J gave up 6 bases and V 7 bases, and 6 bases lay outside the gene matches. From germline, CDR1 is MNHNS and CDR2 SASEGT. CDR3 amino acids: CASTGWDRGNEQFF. The DNA for the CDR3 is TGTGCCAGCACGGGATGGGACAGGGGCAATGAGCAGTTCTTC.

The V gene is TRBV7-9, the J gene TRBJ1-5; D uncertain. V was clipped by 7 bases and J by 0 bases, with 19 bases between them. Germline assignment: CDR1 SEHNR and CDR2 FQNEAQ (reference sequence). CDR3 length: 17 residues. As DNA, the CDR3 is TGTGCCAGCACGGGCAGGCCCGAACCTTATAGCAATCAGCCCCAGCATTTT. The encoded protein is CASTGRPEPYSNQPQHF.

The rearrangement links TRBV6-1 to TRBJ1-2; D is unclear. Trimming stripped 2 bases from V and 7 bases from J, with 17 bases between. Germline CDR1 reads MNHNS; CDR2 reads SASEGT. The CDR3 has 15 amino acids. CDR3 nucleotide sequence: TGTGCCAGCAGTGAATCCCCGGGCAGGCCCCTTGGCTACACCTTC. Protein sequence: CASSESPGRPLGYTF.

The genes are TRBV23-1 and TRBJ2-5; TRBD1 matches at 9 bases. TRBV23-1 is known as an ORF, though its function is uncertain. The V gene end was trimmed by 7 bases and the J gene end by 5 bases; junction bases not matched to a gene: 8. The CDR3 is made up of 14 amino acids. CDR3 loop: CASTSRGTGETQYF. CDR3 coding DNA: TGCGCCAGCACCTCAAGGGGGACAGGGGAGACCCAGTACTTC.

This clonotype appeared a single time. The chain has TRBV5-1 and TRBJ2-1; 9 nucleotides line up with TRBD1. CDR1 and CDR2 from the germline V gene are SGHRS and YFSETQ. V gave up 4 bases and J gave up 8 bases; unmatched junction bases: 10. The CDR3 has 15 amino acids. In DNA form, the CDR3 reads TGCGCCAGCAGCCGACAGGGGGAACGGTGGGATGAGCAGTTCTTC. As protein: CASSRQGERWDEQFF.

The gene calls are TRBV7-2 and TRBJ1-2; 9 bases line up with TRBD1. J gave up 8 bases and V 5 bases, and 21 bases lay outside the gene matches. The CDR3 extends over 18 amino acids. Germline V gene data show CDR1 as SGHTA and CDR2 as FQGNSA. The CDR3 nucleotides read TGTGCCAGCAGCCCTGAGGGCACAGGGGGCTCGTTTAAATTCGGCTACACCTTC. Its protein is CASSPEGTGGSFKFGYTF.

The V gene is TRBV7-6, the J gene TRBJ2-3; D gene ambiguous. Deletions cut 3 bases from V and 2 bases from J, with 9 bases between. The CDR3 extends over 14 amino acids. Germline assignment: CDR1 SGHVS and CDR2 FNYEAQ. In DNA, the CDR3 is TGTGCCAGCAGCTTTATCCCGGTCACAGATACGCAGTATTTT. Its protein is CASSFIPVTDTQYF.

As concerns this clonotype: The missing conserved phenylalanine or tryptophan at the end of this CDR3 makes a read error likely. This chain links TRBV28 with TRBJ2-5, with TRBD1 identical over 7 bases. V shed 8 bases and J 3 bases; nucleotides not matched to a gene: 3. The V gene's germline CDR1 is MDHEN and CDR2 SYDVKM. CDR3 length equals 12 residues. CDR3 loop: CASQQGKETQYV. CDR3 sequence (DNA): TGTGCCAGCCAACAGGGGAAAGAGACCCAGTACGTC.

This clonotype came up a few times. V gene TRBV6-1 combines with J gene TRBJ2-1; 10 bases match TRBD1. The CDR3 sequence is 14 residues long. Losses at the gene ends were 4 bases for V and 6 bases for J; bases not matched to a gene: 3. Per germline, CDR1 MNHNS and CDR2 SASEGT. CDR3 sequence reads: CASSGDRGLNEQFF. CDR3 coding DNA: TGTGCCAGCAGTGGGGACAGGGGTCTCAATGAGCAGTTCTTC.

The chain recombines TRBV15 with TRBJ2-7, with D possibly being TRBD1 (5 bases). The germline V gene has CDR1 LNHNV and CDR2 YYDKDF (reference sequence). This CDR3 has 16 residues. The ends were cut back, 0 bases at V and 4 bases at J, with 16 bases in the middle. The CDR3 nucleotides are TGTGCCACCAGCAGAGATTGGGGCGGAGAGAATTACGAGCAGTACTTC. Its protein is CATSRDWGGENYEQYF.

The CDR3 loop is CASSLAGSEGGQYF. The CDR3 bases are TGTGCCAGCAGCTTGGCGGGAAGCGAGGGAGGGCAGTATTTT. This rearrangement joins TRBV5-4 to TRBJ2-3; maybe TRBD2 (6 bases). The CDR3 loop spans 14 amino acids. Germline CDR1 reads SGHNT; CDR2 reads YYREEE (reference sequence). V was pared by 0 bases and J by 11 bases, with 16 bases between.

This clonotype was detected only a few times. J is TRBJ2-3 and V is TRBV19; 15 bases map to TRBD2. The CDR3 extends over 19 amino acids. The trim removed 4 bases at V and 1 base at J, leaving 9 bases unmatched. Germline loops: CDR1 LNHDA, CDR2 SQIVND (reference sequence). DNA for the CDR3: TGTGCCAGTAGTAAGGGACTAGCGGGAGGTGATCTAGGCACAGATACGCAGTATTTT. Protein sequence: CASSKGLAGGDLGTDTQYF.

The chain combines TRBV5-1 with TRBJ2-1; 12 nucleotides align to TRBD2. Germline CDR1 and CDR2: SGHRS and YFSETQ. The CDR3 totals 17 residues. The J segment lost 3 bases and the V segment lost 0 bases, leaving 4 bases of the junction unmatched. CDR3: CASSLDLLAGGYNEQFF. The CDR3 bases are TGCGCCAGCAGCTTGGACCTACTAGCGGGAGGCTACAATGAGCAGTTCTTC.

This clonotype has a handful of counts. V usage is TRBV6-6 and J usage is TRBJ2-3; 15 positions match TRBD2. The CDR3 contains 19 residues. The germline CDR1 and CDR2 sequences are MNHNY and SVGAGI (reference sequence). With V trimmed by 4 bases and J by 2 bases, 10 bases remained unmatched. CDR3 amino acids: CASSSWTSGRAGVTDTQYF. CDR3 nucleotide sequence: TGTGCCAGCAGTTCCTGGACTAGCGGGAGGGCGGGGGTCACAGATACGCAGTATTTT.

This chain connects TRBV3-1 to TRBJ2-3; weak D call: TRBD2 (5 bases). The CDR3 contains 14 residues. The V gene lost 4 bases and the J gene lost 5 bases, with 13 bases spanning the gap. CDR1 is LGHDT and CDR2 is YNNKEL in the germline V gene (reference sequence). CDR3: CASSPSGRGDTQYF. The CDR3, as DNA: TGTGCCAGCAGCCCCTCGGGTCGGGGAGATACGCAGTATTTT.

The chain has TRBV4-1 and TRBJ1-5; the D gene is possibly TRBD1 (5 bases). The CDR3 length is 16 residues. Germline CDR1 reads MGHRA; CDR2 reads YSYEKL. The V and J ends lost 0 bases and 1 base respectively, with 10 bases between them. CDR3 DNA: TGCGCCAGCAGCCAAGAAGCGTGGGGGAGCAATCAGCCCCAGCATTTT. It is translated as CASSQEAWGSNQPQHF.

The CDR3 DNA sequence: TGCAGCGTTGAAGAAAACAGAGGGGAAGATACGCAGTATTTT. Translating it yields CSVEENRGEDTQYF. The chain is built from TRBV29-1 and TRBJ2-3; D is tentatively TRBD1 or TRBD2 (5 bases each). Germline CDR1 and CDR2: SQVTM and ANQGSEA. Trimming removed 0 bases at V and 5 bases at J, with 12 bases between. The length of the CDR3 is 14 residues.

This clonotype was counted ten times or more. This chain joins TRBV7-8 and TRBJ1-1, with a tentative D call TRBD1 (6 bases). Trimming took 4 bases from V and 2 from J, leaving 11 bases between them. Germline V gene data show CDR1 as SGHVS and CDR2 as FQNEAQ. This CDR3 comprises 14 residues. CDR3 sequence reads: CASSWGGGNTEAFF. The CDR3 DNA follows: TGTGCCAGCAGCTGGGGAGGGGGTAACACTGAAGCTTTCTTT.

V gene TRBV10-2 combines with J gene TRBJ2-3; 8 nucleotides agree with TRBD2. Trimming at V came to 3 bases and at J to 8 bases, leaving 7 bases not matched to a gene. This CDR3 comprises 14 residues. From germline, CDR1 is WSHSY and CDR2 SAAADI. The CDR3 DNA reads TGCGCCAGCAGTGAATTCGGGGGGGTAGGTACGCAGTATTTT. Amino acid sequence: CASSEFGGVGTQYF.

The chain links TRBV7-2 to TRBJ2-2, with 9 bases matching TRBD1. V lost 4 bases and J lost 5; bases outside the gene matches: 5. This CDR3 is built from 15 residues. The V gene's germline CDR1 is SGHTA and CDR2 FQGNSA. CDR3 sequence reads: CASSWPGQGTGELFF. In nucleotides, the CDR3 is TGTGCCAGCAGCTGGCCGGGACAGGGAACCGGGGAGCTGTTTTTT.

This clonotype was seen just once. The chain has TRBV6-1 and TRBJ1-3; D is ambiguous. V lost 5 bases and J 2 bases, leaving 10 bases between the germline ends. Germline-derived CDR1 and CDR2 are MNHNS and SASEGT. The CDR3 extends over 14 amino acids. The CDR3 sequence: CASSTTFTGNTIYF. In DNA, the CDR3 is TGTGCCAGCAGTACGACCTTTACTGGAAACACCATATATTTT.